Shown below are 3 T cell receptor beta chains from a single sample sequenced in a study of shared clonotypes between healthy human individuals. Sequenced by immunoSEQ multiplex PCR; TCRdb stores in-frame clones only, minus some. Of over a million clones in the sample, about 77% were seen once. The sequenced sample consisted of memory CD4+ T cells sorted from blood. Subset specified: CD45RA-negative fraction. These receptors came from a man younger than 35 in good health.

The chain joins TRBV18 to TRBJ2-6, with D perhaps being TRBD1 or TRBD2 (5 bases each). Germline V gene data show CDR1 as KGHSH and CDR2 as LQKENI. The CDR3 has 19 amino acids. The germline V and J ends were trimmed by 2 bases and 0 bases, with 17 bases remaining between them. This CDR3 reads CASSPGLGRLSSGANVLTF. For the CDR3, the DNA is TGTGCCAGCTCACCAGGGCTGGGACGCCTGAGCTCTGGGGCCAACGTCCTGACTTTC.

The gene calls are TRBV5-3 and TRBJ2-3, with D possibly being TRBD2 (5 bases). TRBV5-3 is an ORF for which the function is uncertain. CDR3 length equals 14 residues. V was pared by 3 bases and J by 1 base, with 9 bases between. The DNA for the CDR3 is TGTGCCAGAAGCTCCGGGGTAGGCACAGATACGCAGTATTTT. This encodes CARSSGVGTDTQYF.

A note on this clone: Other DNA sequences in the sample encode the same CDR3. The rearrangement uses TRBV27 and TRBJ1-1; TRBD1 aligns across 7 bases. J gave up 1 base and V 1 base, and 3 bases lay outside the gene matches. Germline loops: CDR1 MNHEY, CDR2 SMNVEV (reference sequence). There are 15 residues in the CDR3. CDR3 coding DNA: TGTGCCAGCAGTTTATATCCAGGGGGGAACACTGAAGCTTTCTTT. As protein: CASSLYPGGNTEAFF.